The 29 T cell receptor beta chains below come from one sample, sequenced in a study of blood T cell repertoires in COVID-19 (dated by TCRdb to about 2020). The library was produced with the immunoSEQ multiplex PCR assay. As stored in TCRdb, this immuneACCESS dataset retains in-frame rearrangements with V and J assigned. A fraction of the clones does not appear; measured against another copy, unresolved V genes explain less than half of the discrepancy, and the remainder lacks a known reason. The table for this sample lists roughly 190,000 clones; around 80% of them were counted only once. The top ten clones comprise 9.5% to 15% of the sample. Source material: peripheral blood. The origin of the receptors is a woman in her forties or fifties with acute or convalescent COVID-19.

This chain connects TRBV27 to TRBJ2-1; TRBD2 aligns across 11 bases. CDR3 length: 15 residues. The germline V gene encodes CDR1 MNHEY and CDR2 SMNVEV (reference sequence). Trimming at V came to 5 bases and at J to 9 bases, leaving 9 bases not matched to a gene. The chain's CDR3 is CASSQRVAGGSEQFF. In nucleotides, the CDR3 is TGTGCCAGCAGTCAACGGGTAGCGGGAGGGAGTGAGCAGTTCTTC.

The V call is TRBV5-4, the J call TRBJ2-7, with D possibly matching TRBD1 (7 bases). Germline V gene sequence: CDR1 SGHNT, CDR2 YYREEE (reference sequence). The V end was cut by 4 bases, the J end by 1 base, with 12 bases between. CDR3 length equals 14 residues. The DNA of the CDR3 is TGTGCCAGCAGCCCTCAGGGGGGTTCCTACGAGCAGTACTTC. This codes for CASSPQGGSYEQYF.

The chain is built from TRBV30 and TRBJ1-2; TRBD1 is a possible D gene (6 bases). In germline, CDR1 is GTSNPN, CDR2 SVGIG (reference sequence). The CDR3 loop spans 14 amino acids. V was pared by 2 bases and J by 5 bases, with 15 bases between. The CDR3 nucleotides read TGTGCCTGGAGTTCGGACAGATATGCTTATGGCTACACCTTC. This translates into CAWSSDRYAYGYTF.

This clone appeared a few times. The V gene is TRBV6-6, the J gene TRBJ1-4; 7 positions agree with TRBD1. V gave up 1 base and J gave up 4 bases; unmatched junction bases: 3. CDR3 length: 15 residues. Germline V gene lookup returns CDR1 MNHNY and CDR2 SVGAGI (reference sequence). CDR3 amino acids: CASSYYDRVNEKLFF. The CDR3, as DNA: TGTGCCAGCAGTTACTACGACAGGGTTAATGAAAAACTGTTTTTT.

The V gene is TRBV9, the J gene TRBJ2-3; TRBD2 agrees at 10 bases. This CDR3 region has 14 residues. Looked up from germline, CDR1 is SGDLS and CDR2 is YYNGEE. J was trimmed by 5 bases and V by 2 bases; bases with no gene match: 2. In DNA form, the CDR3 reads TGTGCCAGCAGCGTCCGACTAGCGGGAGATACGCAGTATTTT. It yields the protein CASSVRLAGDTQYF.

V usage is TRBV4-2 and J usage is TRBJ2-7; D gene ambiguous. Per the germline V gene, CDR1 is LGHNA and CDR2 is YNFKEQ. The CDR3 length is 15 residues. Trimming shortened V by 0 bases and J by 2 bases, and 11 bases separated the two germline ends. The CDR3: CASSQEPRGTYEQYF. The CDR3 region has the DNA TGTGCCAGCAGCCAAGAACCGCGCGGAACCTACGAGCAGTACTTC.

V is TRBV5-5 and J is TRBJ2-3; 9 nucleotides agree with TRBD1. The CDR3 runs to 16 residues. The V gene end was trimmed by 1 base and the J gene end by 4 bases; junction bases not matched to a gene: 7. Germline assignment: CDR1 SGHKS and CDR2 YYEKEE (reference sequence). This chain's CDR3 is CASSLIGTGGPDTQYF. Written as DNA, the CDR3 is TGTGCCAGCAGCTTGATAGGCACAGGGGGCCCAGATACGCAGTATTTT.

The chain combines TRBV6-6 with TRBJ1-5; 10 bases are a match to TRBD1. This CDR3 is 15 amino acids long. The junction had 1 base not matched to a gene; V was cut back by 2 bases and J by 3 bases. CDR1 and CDR2 (germline): MNHNY, SVGAGI (reference sequence). DNA of the CDR3: TGTGCCAGCAGTTACAGACAGGGGGCCAATCAGCCCCAGCATTTT. Protein product: CASSYRQGANQPQHF.

The V gene is TRBV13, the J gene TRBJ2-7; tentative D call: TRBD2 (7 bases). From germline, CDR1 is PRHDT and CDR2 FYEKMQ (reference sequence). Trimming took 5 bases from V and 3 from J, leaving 17 bases between them. The CDR3 spans 15 residues. The CDR3 here is CASSPGAGANYEQYF. CDR3 coding DNA: TGTGCCAGCAGCCCAGGGGCGGGAGCTAACTACGAGCAGTACTTC.

The CDR3 here is CASTGTGANEQYF. The CDR3 DNA is TGTGCCAGCACGGGGACAGGGGCCAACGAGCAGTACTTC. The rearrangement uses TRBV2 and TRBJ2-7; 10 bases map to TRBD1. CDR3 length: 13 residues. J lost 5 bases, V lost 7 bases, and 5 bases had no gene match. Per germline, CDR1 SNHLY and CDR2 FYNNEI.

The chain joins TRBV27 to TRBJ2-7; TRBD2 agrees at 11 bases. Germline loops: CDR1 MNHEY, CDR2 SMNVEV (reference sequence). This CDR3 contains 15 residues. The ends lost 2 bases at V and 5 bases at J; junction bases unmatched: 5. The CDR3 nucleotides are TGTGCCAGCAGTTTAGTGGGGACTAGCGGCCACGAGCAGTACTTC. Protein product: CASSLVGTSGHEQYF.

This clone was counted between two and nine times. The chain is built from TRBV2 and TRBJ1-6, with a possible D match to TRBD1 (6 bases). The V and J ends lost 9 bases and 5 bases respectively, with 11 bases between them. The CDR3 spans 13 residues. In germline, CDR1 is SNHLY, CDR2 FYNNEI. The CDR3, as DNA: TGTGCCAGTTCGGGGACACATAATTCACCCCTCCACTTT. It yields the protein CASSGTHNSPLHF. The full variable domain, rest sourced from reference TRBV2 and TRBJ1-6, is EPEVTQTPSHQVTQMGQEVILRCVPISNHLYFYWYRQILGQKVEFLVSFYNNEISEKSEIFDDQFSVERPDGSNFTLKIRSTKLEDSAMYFCASSGTHNSPLHFGNGTRLTVT.

This clone was picked up a small number of times. J is TRBJ1-5 and V is TRBV4-1, with D possibly matching TRBD1 (6 bases). CDR1 and CDR2 from the germline V gene are MGHRA and YSYEKL. This CDR3 has 16 amino acids. V was cut by 4 bases and J by 11 bases, with 24 bases left in between. This chain's CDR3 is CASSLNPGQGFHAQHF. The CDR3, as DNA: TGCGCCAGCAGCCTTAACCCGGGACAAGGGTTCCACGCCCAGCATTTT.

In this sample, this clone turned up a few times. The DNA for the CDR3 is TGTGCCAGCAGAAGGGGGGGTGGGTCAAGGTCAACTAATGAAAAACTGTTTTTT. As protein: CASRRGGGSRSTNEKLFF. This sequence joins TRBV2 and TRBJ1-4; D might be TRBD1 (6 bases). This CDR3 is 18 amino acids long. V shed 6 bases and J shed 0 bases, with 20 bases lying between them. CDR1 is SNHLY, CDR2 FYNNEI, per germline.

This chain links TRBV30 with TRBJ1-6; D remains ambiguous. The CDR3 has 14 amino acids. Germline CDR1 GTSNPN, CDR2 SVGIG (reference sequence). Trimming took off 0 bases at V and 9 bases at J, with 12 bases between the two ends. This CDR3 is CAWSVGTEFSPLHF. The CDR3 DNA reads TGTGCCTGGAGTGTAGGCACGGAGTTTTCACCCCTCCACTTT.

The rearrangement links TRBV19 to TRBJ1-2; D is perhaps TRBD1 (6 bases). V lost 4 bases to trimming and J lost 5 bases, with 11 bases between them. The CDR3 consists of 13 residues. The V gene's germline CDR1 is LNHDA and CDR2 SQIVND (reference sequence). CDR3 bases: TGTGCCAGTAGTACGATCGGACAGTATGGCTACACCTTC. Translating gives CASSTIGQYGYTF.

The chain combines TRBV7-2 with TRBJ1-3, with D unclear. Germline assignment: CDR1 SGHTA and CDR2 FQGNSA. CDR3 length: 15 amino acids. Between the trimmed V and J ends, which lost 1 base and 3 bases, there was a span of 10 bases. The DNA for the CDR3 is TGTGCCAGCAGCTTAGAGTGGGCAGGTGGAAACACCATATATTTT. Protein: CASSLEWAGGNTIYF.

The V gene is TRBV3-1 (or the pseudogene TRBV3-2), the J gene TRBJ2-1, with 12 bases fitting TRBD2. The germline V gene has CDR1 LGHDT and CDR2 YNNKEL (reference sequence). The CDR3 is 22 residues long. The J segment lost 0 bases and the V segment lost 1 base, leaving 16 bases of the junction unmatched. The CDR3 reads CASSQVGRGTSGWRSSYNEQFF. The CDR3 bases are TGTGCCAGCAGCCAAGTCGGCCGGGGGACTAGCGGGTGGCGGAGCTCCTACAATGAGCAGTTCTTC.

This clone was picked up one time. J is TRBJ2-7 and V is TRBV3-1 (or the pseudogene TRBV3-2); a possible D gene is TRBD1 (6 bases). With 4 bases removed from V and 7 bases from J, the gap between germline ends came to 17 bases. The CDR3 covers 14 residues. CDR1 and CDR2 from the germline V gene are LGHDT and YNNKEL (reference sequence). The CDR3 DNA is TGTGCCAGCAGCCTGTGGGACAATAGGGGGGAGCAGTACTTC. This codes for CASSLWDNRGEQYF.

The V and J genes are TRBV7-2 and TRBJ2-1; D not resolved. V shed 8 bases and J shed 9 bases, with 17 bases lying between them. Germline V gene sequence: CDR1 SGHTA, CDR2 FQGNSA. The CDR3 spans 13 residues. The CDR3 loop is CASRLYSPGEQFF. In DNA, the CDR3 is TGTGCCAGCCGACTCTACTCGCCTGGTGAGCAGTTCTTC. Based on the CDR3 plus reference TRBV7-2 and TRBJ2-1, the full variable domain is GAGVSQSPSNKVTEKGKDVELRCDPISGHTALYWYRQSLGQGLEFLIYFQGNSAPDKSGLPSDRFSAERTGGSVSTLTIQRTQQEDSAVYLCASRLYSPGEQFFGPGTRLTVL.

The table lists this clone with a few counts. The chain combines TRBV18 with TRBJ2-7; 7 nucleotides line up with TRBD2. CDR1 is KGHSH, CDR2 LQKENI, per germline. V trimming: 3 bases; J trimming: 2 bases; junction bases outside the gene matches: 10. There are 16 residues in the CDR3. CDR3 sequence (DNA): TGTGCCAGCTCACCCGTGTTGGGGGGGAAAACCTACGAGCAGTACTTC. Amino acids: CASSPVLGGKTYEQYF. The variable domain in full, with the rest retrieved from reference TRBV18 and TRBJ2-7, is NAGVMQNPRHLVRRRGQEARLRCSPMKGHSHVYWYRQLPEEGLKFMVYLQKENIIDESGMPKERFSAEFPKEGPSILRIQQVVRGDSAAYFCASSPVLGGKTYEQYFGPGTRLTVT.

The rearrangement links TRBV6-2 or TRBV6-3 to TRBJ2-7, with D maybe TRBD2 (5 bases). This CDR3 is 11 amino acids long. The V end was cut by 6 bases, the J end by 7 bases, with 10 bases between. Germline CDR1 reads MNHEY; CDR2 reads SVGEGT. CDR3 amino acids: CASSVSGEQYF. Written as DNA, the CDR3 is TGTGCCAGCAGCGTCTCGGGAGAGCAGTACTTC.

The genes are TRBV5-1 and TRBJ2-7; the D gene is possibly TRBD2 (6 bases). Germline V gives CDR1 SGHRS, CDR2 YFSETQ. The CDR3 covers 17 residues. Deletions cut 2 bases from V and 0 bases from J, with 18 bases between. CDR3 amino acids: CASSFAPRESSSYEQYF. The CDR3 nucleotides read TGCGCCAGCAGCTTTGCGCCCCGGGAGTCGAGCTCCTACGAGCAGTACTTC.

This clone was counted between two and nine times. The genes are TRBV28 and TRBJ2-7; D call uncertain. The CDR3 consists of 16 residues. Per germline, CDR1 MDHEN and CDR2 SYDVKM. V lost 3 bases and J 7 bases, leaving 22 bases between the germline ends. The CDR3 nucleotides are TGTGCCAGCAGTTTCAACAGCCCCCGGCCGGTGGATGAGCAGTACTTC. Its protein is CASSFNSPRPVDEQYF.

The chain couples TRBV4-1 to TRBJ2-7, with 13 bases fitting TRBD2. V dropped 7 bases and J dropped 7; count of bases not matched to a gene: 10. Germline-derived CDR1 and CDR2 are MGHRA and YSYEKL. This CDR3 comprises 15 residues. The CDR3 loop reads CASNLGLAGAGEQYF. DNA for the CDR3: TGCGCCAGCAACCTAGGACTAGCGGGAGCTGGTGAGCAGTACTTC.

Note on this clone: The sample holds other DNA sequences that translate to the same CDR3. The rearrangement uses TRBV5-1 and TRBJ1-3, with 7 bases identical to TRBD1. Germline-derived CDR1 and CDR2 are SGHRS and YFSETQ. The CDR3 has 16 amino acids. V shed 0 bases, J shed 4 bases, and the junction held 7 bases outside the gene matches. The CDR3 DNA follows: TGCGCCAGCAGCTTGGGGACAGGAGGTCTCGGAAACACCATATATTTT. Translation: CASSLGTGGLGNTIYF.

In this sample, this clone turned up once. V and J are TRBV7-6 and TRBJ2-1, with 15 bases that match TRBD2. This CDR3 contains 15 residues. V was clipped by 4 bases and J by 9 bases; unmatched bases: 4. Germline CDR1 and CDR2: SGHVS and FNYEAQ. CDR3 sequence reads: CASSSGLAGGGEQFF. Here the CDR3 DNA reads TGTGCCAGCAGCTCGGGACTAGCGGGAGGAGGTGAGCAGTTCTTC.

The chain carries TRBV6-2 or TRBV6-3 and TRBJ2-7; 9 nucleotides match TRBD2. Unmatched junction bases numbered 7, after V lost 0 bases and J lost 4 bases. Germline CDR1 and CDR2: MNHEY and SVGEGT. CDR3 length equals 16 residues. Here the CDR3 reads CASSYSRIAGAYEQYF. CDR3 sequence (DNA): TGTGCCAGCAGTTACTCACGTATAGCGGGAGCTTACGAGCAGTACTTC.

This rearrangement joins TRBV12-1 to TRBJ2-7; TRBD1 is the table's D call, not checked against the DNA. TRBV12-1 constitutes a pseudogene. The CDR3 runs 14 residues. CDR3 bases: TGTGCCAGCAGCTTTGCGCAGGGATGCTACGAGCAGTACTTC. The encoded protein is CASSFAQGCYEQYF.